The source of this TCR beta chain is a study of blood T cells in healthy people across ages (dated by TCRdb to the mid-2010s). Turning to the overall study: In model experiments, template switching captured about one uniquely barcoded TCR beta cDNA molecule for every two T cells. To avoid experimental bias, donors of different ages were randomly spread across the sequencing lanes. For two donors (one aged 18 to 30 and one aged 80 or older), the study analyzed two additional independent replicas of 1 million unique cDNA reads from the same blood draw. To track age-related changes in TCR beta repertoire diversity, the study relied on deep sequencing normalized with unique cDNA molecular identifiers. Four age groups were formed from the donors: young (average approximately 15 years), middle-aged (less than 40), aged (around 68) and long-lived (more than 75). The paper as a whole reports these results and caveats: Conclusive comparison of naive and antigen-experienced compartments was prevented by the profiling of bulk unsorted PBMCs. Because the CMV infection status of the donors was unknown, age-related changes in expanded clonotypes may potentially have been confounded. As age increased, observed TCR beta diversity per million T cells dropped in a roughly linear way, and a significant reduction was already evident by age roughly 36. There was a strong correlation between observed TCR beta diversity and the percentage of naive T cells measured by flow cytometry. Estimates of total diversity based on one million sequenced T cells were regarded as lower bounds and as underestimates. Compared with the aged group, the long-lived group had more naive CD4+ T cells, fewer expanded clones and increased TCR diversity, suggesting age selection.

Comment on this clonotype: Its specific antigen is unknown. No base quality values were provided; no much bigger clone lies one nucleotide off.

The donors were 40 or so Caucasian individuals from Russia, aged about 6 to 100 years, who were systemically healthy. Each donor gave ten milliliters of peripheral blood, collected into EDTA-treated Vacutainer tubes. Ficoll-Paque density-gradient centrifugation was used to isolate PBMCs, with at least 6 million per sample. Total RNA, at least 5 micrograms per sample, was extracted from PBMCs with Trizol reagent. The percentages of naive CD45RAhigh/CD27high T cells were determined by flow cytometry on a PBMC aliquot from every donor. The germline V gene (reference sequence) gives CDR1 as SEHNR and CDR2 as FQNEAQ. A distance of 17 bases separates the germline ends of V and J, which lose 1 base and 4 bases respectively. Including cysteine and phenylalanine, the CDR3 has 17 amino acids. The DNA shown is the 51-base CDR3, in frame from base 1. Library preparation used 5' RACE. TCRdb lists the instrument as Illumina HiSeq 2500. A second PCR of about 6 to 11 cycles was performed with a sample-barcoded 5' primer and a J-beta primer mix. A template-switch 5' adaptor carrying 12 random nucleotides introduced a unique molecular identifier onto each TCR beta cDNA molecule. Each sample yielded at least 3 million CDR3-containing paired-end reads. The Mint cDNA synthesis kit, primed by a TRBC-specific oligonucleotide, was used to synthesize first-strand cDNA from all RNA. All cDNA was treated with uracil-DNA glycosylase and then went through a first 18-cycle PCR with the universal primers M1SS and BC2_uni_R. Per the authors' processing: For normalization, 1 million high-quality reads were randomly selected from each sample, with every read carrying a distinct molecular identifier. Reads sharing molecular identifiers were discarded rather than binned into consensus sequences. CDR3 identification, clonotype clustering and error correction used MiTCR with a Q25 quality threshold and the strictest error-elimination algorithm. A nonparametric unseen species model with Euler transformation was used to estimate a lower bound on total TCR beta diversity. TCRdb reran the public reads through fastp at Q25 and MiXCR, keeping productive beta chains. Each record represents a unique CDR3 protein, reported with the most common genes and DNA among its rows. V and J calls and clone size were set by TCRdb, not the authors. In all, the sample holds over a million distinct CDR3 sequences, and about 40% of those were seen once. 7% to 9.5% of the sample is taken by the ten largest.

The chain joins TRBV7-9 to TRBJ1-5, with a weak D call of TRBD1 (5 bases match). This clonotype originated in a woman aged 18-30 years in good health. Sequenced material: blood. The CDR3 region has the sequence CASSLVSSREGNQPQHF. The nucleotides read TGTGCCAGCAGCTTAGTATCTTCCAGGGAGGGGAATCAGCCCCAGCATTTT.